The present T cell receptor (beta chain) was sequenced within a study of blood T cell repertoires in COVID-19. Turning to the study itself: Samples taken during acute and convalescent COVID-19 were collected in the United States, Italy and Spain. Sources were T cells, B-cell-depleted T cells, or PBMCs; the material itself was cDNA or gDNA.

Germline CDR1 LNHDA, CDR2 SQIVND (reference sequence). V shed 3 bases and J 5 bases; nucleotides not matched to a gene: 7. CDR3 size: 15 residues. Per the authors' pipeline: Reference gene primer amplification gave nucleated cell count estimates. Clones were read by immunoSEQ multiplex PCR, and TCRdb kept only the in-frame ones, dropping some. The V and J calls and the clone size are those of that table, but D and trimming were determined from the DNA. This sample has about 87,000 clones, with under 85% found just once. The sequenced sample consisted of peripheral blood. The rearrangement uses TRBV19 and TRBJ1-5, with 7 bases that match TRBD1. This TCR derives from a woman in her 70s with acute or convalescent COVID-19. In DNA, the CDR3 is TGTGCCAGTAGTATTACAGGGACAGATTATCAGCCCCAGCATTTT. As protein: CASSITGTDYQPQHF.